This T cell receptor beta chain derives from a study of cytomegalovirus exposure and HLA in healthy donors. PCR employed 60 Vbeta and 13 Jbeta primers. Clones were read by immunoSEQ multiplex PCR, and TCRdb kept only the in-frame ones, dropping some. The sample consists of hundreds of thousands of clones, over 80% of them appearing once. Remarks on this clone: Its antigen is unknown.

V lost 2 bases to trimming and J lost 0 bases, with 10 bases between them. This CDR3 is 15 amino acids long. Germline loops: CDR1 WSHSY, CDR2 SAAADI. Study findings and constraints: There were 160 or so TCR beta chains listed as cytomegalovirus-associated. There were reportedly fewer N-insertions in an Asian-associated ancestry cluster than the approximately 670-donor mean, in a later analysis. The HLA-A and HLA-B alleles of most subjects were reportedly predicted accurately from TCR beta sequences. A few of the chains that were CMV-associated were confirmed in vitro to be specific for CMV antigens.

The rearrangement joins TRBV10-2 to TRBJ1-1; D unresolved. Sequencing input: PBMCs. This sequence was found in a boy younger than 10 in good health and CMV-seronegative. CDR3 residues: CASSETELMNTEAFF. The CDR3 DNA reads TGCGCCAGCAGTGAGACAGAACTTATGAACACTGAAGCTTTCTTT.